These 32 T cell receptor beta chains were all obtained from the same sample, sequenced in a study of blood T cell repertoires in COVID-19. This table comes from immunoSEQ multiplex PCR, and its TCRdb copy is limited to in-frame clones, with some not included. The data hold approximately 390,000 clones, with 90% observed a single time. The material sequenced was peripheral blood. Receptors were obtained from a man aged 18 to 30 with active or convalescent COVID-19.

V is TRBV4-1 and J is TRBJ1-4, with D tentatively TRBD1 (6 bases). Germline V CDR1 and CDR2: MGHRA, YSYEKL. The length of the CDR3 is 15 residues. V was cut by 4 bases and J by 8 bases, with 17 bases left in between. The CDR3 DNA is TGCGCCAGCAGCCCGACCCGGGACACGGCGGAAAAACTGTTTTTT. This gives the protein CASSPTRDTAEKLFF.

V and J are TRBV7-8 and TRBJ1-6; TRBD1 is a possible D gene (6 bases). The V gene lost 2 bases and the J gene lost 15 bases, with 17 bases spanning the gap. Germline V gene sequence: CDR1 SGHVS, CDR2 FQNEAQ. The CDR3 runs to 14 residues. CDR3 nucleotides: TGTGCCAGCAGCTTACCCGCGGACAGAGCACTCCTCCACTTT. Translation: CASSLPADRALLHF.

The CDR3 here is CASGQTYGYTF. CDR3 nucleotide sequence: TGTGCCAGTGGACAGACCTATGGCTACACCTTC. The chain links TRBV6-5 to TRBJ1-2, with D perhaps matching TRBD1 (6 bases). CDR3 size: 11 residues. Trimming took 9 bases from V and 4 from J, leaving 9 bases between them. Germline V gene sequence: CDR1 MNHEY, CDR2 SVGAGI.

The chain joins TRBV18 to TRBJ2-1; possibly TRBD1 for D (6 bases). V was shortened by 3 bases and J by 0 bases, with 12 bases between the two germline ends. The CDR3 is made up of 16 amino acids. In germline, CDR1 is KGHSH, CDR2 LQKENI. CDR3 sequence reads: CASSPPGASSYNEQFF. The DNA for the CDR3 is TGTGCCAGCTCACCGCCAGGGGCAAGCTCCTACAATGAGCAGTTCTTC.

This clone was found a few times. This chain uses TRBV27 with TRBJ2-5, with D maybe TRBD1 (6 bases). This CDR3 region has 15 residues. CDR1 is MNHEY, CDR2 SMNVEV, per germline (reference sequence). The V end was cut by 7 bases, the J end by 1 base, with 16 bases between. The CDR3 DNA reads TGTGCCAGCACCAGTTTTGGGGGCACCCAAGAGACCCAGTACTTC. Its translation: CASTSFGGTQETQYF.

V is TRBV6-5 and J is TRBJ2-7, with D possibly being TRBD2 (6 bases). Germline assignment: CDR1 MNHEY and CDR2 SVGAGI. This CDR3 has 13 amino acids. Deletions cut 4 bases from V and 2 bases from J, with 9 bases between. DNA for the CDR3: TGTGCCAGCAGTTCCCGGACTACCTACGAGCAGTACTTC. This gives the protein CASSSRTTYEQYF.

The chain joins TRBV5-8 to TRBJ1-2; D possibly corresponds to TRBD1 (6 bases). Per germline, CDR1 SGHTS and CDR2 YDEGEE. This CDR3 region has 14 residues. V gave up 2 bases and J gave up 2 bases, with 10 bases separating them. CDR3 bases: TGTGCCAGCAGCTTAGTACAGGGAAACTATGGCTACACCTTC. It translates to CASSLVQGNYGYTF.

The V and J genes are TRBV7-9 and TRBJ2-3; D gene ambiguous. Trimming shortened V by 5 bases and J by 6 bases, and 12 bases separated the two germline ends. Germline CDR1 reads SEHNR; CDR2 reads FQNEAQ (reference sequence). The CDR3 loop spans 13 amino acids. CDR3: CASSPSTVDTQYF. The DNA of the CDR3 is TGTGCCAGCAGCCCATCGACTGTCGATACGCAGTATTTT.

The chain employs TRBV19 and TRBJ1-1; possible D gene TRBD1, 6 bases. CDR3 length: 15 amino acids. V was shortened by 1 base and J by 1 base, with 10 bases between the two germline ends. Per the germline V gene, CDR1 is LNHDA and CDR2 is SQIVND (reference sequence). DNA of the CDR3: TGTGCCAGTAGTATAGTGGGCAGGGGGAACACTGAAGCTTTCTTT. Its protein product is CASSIVGRGNTEAFF.

The rearrangement links TRBV4-1 to TRBJ1-4; tentatively, D is TRBD1 (6 bases). The germline V gene encodes CDR1 MGHRA and CDR2 YSYEKL. The CDR3 sequence is 15 residues long. V lost 0 bases and J 7 bases, leaving 12 bases between the germline ends. CDR3 in amino acids: CASSQDGTLGEKLFF. The DNA of the CDR3 is TGCGCCAGCAGCCAAGATGGGACATTGGGTGAAAAACTGTTTTTT.

In its sample, this clone was seen once. This chain uses TRBV5-1 with TRBJ1-3; no definite D call. The CDR3 has 13 amino acids. Trimming stripped 2 bases from V and 2 bases from J, with 5 bases between. Germline CDR1 SGHRS, CDR2 YFSETQ. CDR3: CASSFGAGNTIYF. The CDR3 DNA reads as TGCGCCAGCAGCTTCGGTGCTGGAAACACCATATATTTT.

This chain joins TRBV14 and TRBJ2-1; 9 bases map to TRBD2. Germline V gives CDR1 SGHDN, CDR2 FVKESK. The J segment lost 4 bases and the V segment lost 9 bases, leaving 7 bases of the junction unmatched. This CDR3 spans 14 amino acids. The CDR3 is CASSGRGPYNEQFF. The CDR3 nucleotides read TGTGCCAGTAGCGGGAGAGGGCCATACAATGAGCAGTTCTTC.

V is TRBV24-1 and J is TRBJ1-2, with D perhaps matching TRBD1 (5 bases). The germline V and J ends were trimmed by 4 bases and 6 bases, with 14 bases remaining between them. This CDR3 has 14 residues. The germline V gene encodes CDR1 KGHDR and CDR2 SFDVKD. The CDR3 DNA reads as TGTGCCACCAGTGAAAACGACAGAACCCATGGCTACACCTTC. Translated: CATSENDRTHGYTF.

This clone was recorded only once. V gene TRBV4-3 combines with J gene TRBJ1-2, with 8 nucleotides matching TRBD1. CDR3 length: 17 residues. The germline V gene has CDR1 LGHNA and CDR2 YSLEER. The junction had 6 bases not matched to a gene; V was cut back by 0 bases and J by 0 bases. The CDR3 DNA reads as TGCGCCAGCAGCCAAGATCGGACAGGGCAGACTAACTATGGCTACACCTTC. Its protein product is CASSQDRTGQTNYGYTF.

V usage is TRBV27 and J usage is TRBJ2-7; the D gene is possibly TRBD2 (6 bases). The CDR3 has 15 amino acids. V lost 2 bases and J lost 3, with 14 bases in between. Germline lookup yields CDR1 MNHEY and CDR2 SMNVEV (reference sequence). CDR3 residues: CASSLSPAGHYEQYF. DNA for the CDR3: TGTGCCAGCAGTTTAAGTCCAGCGGGCCACTACGAGCAGTACTTC.

The chain uses TRBV19 and TRBJ1-5, with a weak D call TRBD1 (5 bases). Germline-derived CDR1 and CDR2 are LNHDA and SQIVND (reference sequence). This CDR3 comprises 15 residues. The ends were cut back, 1 base at V and 2 bases at J, with 9 bases in the middle. The CDR3 loop reads CASSIGTIGNQPQHF. Written as DNA, the CDR3 is TGTGCCAGTAGTATAGGGACAATCGGCAATCAGCCCCAGCATTTT.

The chain joins TRBV5-1 to TRBJ1-1, with D possibly TRBD1 on 5 matching bases. Germline lookup yields CDR1 SGHRS and CDR2 YFSETQ. The length of the CDR3 is 14 residues. The germline V and J ends were trimmed by 0 bases and 6 bases, with 12 bases remaining between them. CDR3 DNA sequence: TGCGCCAGCAGCTTGGTGGGGGGAAGTCCTGAAGCTTTCTTT. Protein: CASSLVGGSPEAFF.

The sample holds one count of this clone. This rearrangement joins TRBV5-4 to TRBJ2-3; TRBD1 matches at 8 bases. After removal of 5 bases from V and 3 bases from J, the junction contained 8 bases not matched to a gene. The germline V gene has CDR1 SGHNT and CDR2 YYREEE (reference sequence). CDR3 length: 15 amino acids. CDR3 nucleotides: TGTGCCAGCAGAACCCAGGGGGCTTTTACAGATACGCAGTATTTT. Protein product: CASRTQGAFTDTQYF. The whole variable domain, filled in from reference TRBV5-4 and TRBJ2-3, reads ETGVTQSPTHLIKTRGQQVTLRCSSQSGHNTVSWYQQALGQGPQFIFQYYREEENGRGNFPPRFSGLQFPNYSSELNVNALELDDSALYLCASRTQGAFTDTQYFGPGTRLTVL.

This clone was observed a single time. The chain combines TRBV3-1 (or the pseudogene TRBV3-2) with TRBJ1-5; TRBD1 matches 7 bases. The CDR3 spans 18 residues. The germline V gene encodes CDR1 LGHDT and CDR2 YNNKEL (reference sequence). The V segment lost 0 bases and the J segment 0 bases; nucleotides outside the gene matches: 8. The CDR3 region is CASSQDQGVGNSNQPQHF. Written as DNA, the CDR3 is TGTGCCAGCAGCCAAGATCAGGGGGTCGGGAATAGCAATCAGCCCCAGCATTTT.

The chain employs TRBV27 and TRBJ2-2, with D maybe TRBD2 (6 bases). The CDR3 consists of 13 residues. Germline CDR1 reads MNHEY; CDR2 reads SMNVEV (reference sequence). The germline V and J ends were trimmed by 4 bases and 5 bases, with 8 bases remaining between them. The CDR3 bases are TGTGCCAGCAGTTCGGGAGTTACCGGGGAGCTGTTTTTT. Protein product: CASSSGVTGELFF.

The rearrangement uses TRBV7-6 and TRBJ1-6; weak D call: TRBD1 (5 bases). V lost 2 bases, J lost 10 bases, and 21 bases lay in between. Germline V gene sequence: CDR1 SGHVS, CDR2 FNYEAQ. The CDR3 extends over 17 amino acids. The CDR3 reads CASSLSSGRGSYSPLHF. The DNA for the CDR3 is TGTGCCAGCAGCTTATCGTCAGGGAGGGGTTCGTACTCACCCCTCCACTTT.

The chain links TRBV5-1 to TRBJ2-7; possibly TRBD2 for D (6 bases). This CDR3 has 15 residues. In germline, CDR1 is SGHRS, CDR2 YFSETQ. V was clipped by 4 bases and J by 2 bases, with 16 bases between them. The CDR3 DNA reads as TGCGCCAGCAGCCCTAAACCTAGCGCAGCCTACGAGCAGTACTTC. Amino acids: CASSPKPSAAYEQYF.

V and J are TRBV4-2 and TRBJ1-1, with TRBD1 matching 9 bases. The length of the CDR3 is 16 residues. The trim removed 3 bases at V and 2 bases at J, leaving 7 bases unmatched. CDR1 and CDR2 from the germline V gene are LGHNA and YNFKEQ. The CDR3 DNA reads as TGTGCCAGCAGCCAGGGACAGGGCGGGGTTAACACTGAAGCTTTCTTT. Translation: CASSQGQGGVNTEAFF.

The chain links TRBV3-1 (or the pseudogene TRBV3-2) to TRBJ1-2; TRBD1 matches 7 bases. CDR1 is LGHDT and CDR2 is YNNKEL in the germline V gene (reference sequence). V shed 4 bases, J shed 6 bases, and the junction held 5 bases outside the gene matches. CDR3 length: 13 residues. CDR3 protein: CASSLAQGDGYTF. The CDR3, as DNA: TGTGCCAGCAGCCTAGCCCAGGGGGATGGCTACACCTTC.

The chain recombines TRBV5-8 with TRBJ2-1; TRBD1 matches 7 bases. The J segment lost 4 bases and the V segment lost 3 bases, leaving 7 bases of the junction unmatched. Germline lookup yields CDR1 SGHTS and CDR2 YDEGEE. This CDR3 region has 15 residues. CDR3 DNA: TGTGCCAGCAGCTGGGACAGCTCGGGTTACAATGAGCAGTTCTTC. Its protein is CASSWDSSGYNEQFF. Full variable domain (missing parts from reference TRBV5-8 and TRBJ2-1): EAGVTQSPTHLIKTRGQQATLRCSPISGHTSVYWYQQALGLGLQFLLWYDEGEERNRGNFPPRFSGRQFPNYSSELNVNALELEDSALYLCASSWDSSGYNEQFFGPGTRLTVL.

This rearrangement joins TRBV9 to TRBJ1-1; D might be TRBD1 (5 bases). Germline V lookup: CDR1 SGDLS, CDR2 YYNGEE. Trimming pared 0 bases from V and 6 bases from J, leaving 18 bases between. CDR3 length: 16 residues. This CDR3 is CASSVGAEIGVSEAFF. CDR3 coding DNA: TGTGCCAGCAGCGTAGGGGCAGAGATAGGGGTTTCTGAAGCTTTCTTT.

This chain links TRBV13 with TRBJ2-1; D is perhaps TRBD2 (6 bases). This CDR3 spans 14 amino acids. CDR1 PRHDT and CDR2 FYEKMQ come from the germline V gene (reference sequence). V dropped 0 bases and J dropped 10 bases, with 13 bases sitting between them. CDR3 in amino acids: CASSLGRRGGEQFF. The CDR3 bases are TGTGCCAGCAGCTTAGGAAGGCGTGGAGGGGAGCAGTTCTTC.

The rearrangement joins TRBV5-1 to TRBJ1-1; D possibly corresponds to TRBD1 (6 bases). CDR3 size: 15 residues. V was cut by 4 bases and J by 0 bases, with 13 bases left in between. Germline V lookup: CDR1 SGHRS, CDR2 YFSETQ. The CDR3 nucleotides read TGCGCCAGCAGCCCTTGGACAGTCTTGAACACTGAAGCTTTCTTT. Amino acid sequence: CASSPWTVLNTEAFF. Drawing the rest from reference TRBV5-1 and TRBJ1-1, the complete variable domain is KAGVTQTPRYLIKTRGQQVTLSCSPISGHRSVSWYQQTPGQGLQFLFEYFSETQRNKGNFPGRFSGRQFSNSRSEMNVSTLELGDSALYLCASSPWTVLNTEAFFGQGTRLTVV.

The chain employs TRBV6-6 and TRBJ2-4; 7 nucleotides agree with TRBD2. This CDR3 has 15 residues. Germline CDR1 and CDR2: MNHNY and SVGAGI (reference sequence). Germline trimming cut 4 bases from V and 6 bases from J; bases unmatched to any gene: 9. CDR3 sequence: CASSSGTSEGNIQYF. CDR3 coding DNA: TGTGCCAGCAGTTCGGGTACTAGCGAGGGAAACATTCAGTACTTC.

The gene calls are TRBV3-1 (or the pseudogene TRBV3-2) and TRBJ2-1; no definite D call. Trimming pared 0 bases from V and 6 bases from J, leaving 12 bases between. The CDR3 extends over 15 amino acids. Looked up from germline, CDR1 is LGHDT and CDR2 is YNNKEL (reference sequence). The CDR3 nucleotides are TGTGCCAGCAGCCAAGATCAATCGAGGATCAATGAGCAGTTCTTC. This gives the protein CASSQDQSRINEQFF.

The sample holds a few counts of this clone. The V gene is TRBV7-3, the J gene TRBJ1-6; TRBD1 is a possible D gene (6 bases). Germline values: CDR1 SGHTA, CDR2 FQGTGA. V lost 5 bases, J lost 7 bases, and 9 bases lay in between. The CDR3 has 13 residues. The CDR3 protein is CASSPGQNSPLHF. CDR3 sequence (DNA): TGTGCCAGCAGCCCAGGACAGAATTCACCCCTCCACTTT.

The rearrangement uses TRBV19 and TRBJ2-2; 7 bases fit TRBD2. The CDR3 extends over 15 amino acids. Trimming cost V 8 bases and J 4 bases; bases outside gene matches: 10. Germline lookup yields CDR1 LNHDA and CDR2 SQIVND (reference sequence). The CDR3 is CASLPGLVSTGELFF. CDR3 coding DNA: TGTGCCAGTTTACCCGGACTAGTCAGCACCGGGGAGCTGTTTTTT.